This entry lists 8 T cell receptor beta chains sequenced from one sample in a study of blood T cells in healthy people across ages. The authors ran a second PCR of 7 to 11 cycles using a sample-barcoded 5' primer and a J-beta primer mix. TCRdb fed the 5' RACE reads into MiXCR, producing one record per CDR3 protein. The data show approximately 830,000 distinct CDR3 sequences, with about 62% seen just once and around 30% held by the top ten. Material: blood. The receptor set was obtained from a man aged 25 to 40 in good health.

J is TRBJ2-1 and V is TRBV7-9; the D is unclear. This CDR3 contains 15 residues. V lost 1 base to trimming and J lost 4 bases, with 11 bases between them. Germline CDR1 and CDR2: SEHNR and FQNEAQ (reference sequence). Written as DNA, the CDR3 is TGTGCCAGCAGCTTAGTGGAAAAGGTTTACAATGAGCAGTTCTTC. Protein: CASSLVEKVYNEQFF.

CDR3 DNA sequence: TGCGCCAGCAGCCCAACACCCGGGGGGACCTACGAGCAGTACTTC. Amino acids: CASSPTPGGTYEQYF. The rearrangement links TRBV4-3 to TRBJ2-7; TRBD2 matches at 7 bases. CDR1 and CDR2 (germline): LGHNA, YSLEER. V trimming: 4 bases; J trimming: 2 bases; junction bases outside the gene matches: 8. The CDR3 runs 15 residues.

This clonotype has only a few counts. J is TRBJ2-1 and V is TRBV20-1, with 9 positions matching TRBD2. CDR1 is DFQATT and CDR2 is SNEGSKA in the germline V gene (reference sequence). Unmatched junction bases numbered 1, after V lost 1 base and J lost 6 bases. The CDR3 consists of 13 residues. The DNA for the CDR3 is TGCAGTGCTAGAGGGACTAGCGTCAATGAGCAGTTCTTC. Protein product: CSARGTSVNEQFF.

The V gene is TRBV2, the J gene TRBJ2-5; D is undetermined. CDR1 SNHLY and CDR2 FYNNEI come from the germline V gene. V lost 10 bases and J 4 bases, leaving 13 bases between the germline ends. CDR3 length equals 12 residues. CDR3 DNA: TGTGCCACCGGTTTAGTTGTAGAGACCCAGTACTTC. Translating gives CATGLVVETQYF.

This clonotype has a count of ten or more. V and J are TRBV29-1 and TRBJ1-2, with D unresolved. V lost 6 bases and J 6 bases, leaving 11 bases between the germline ends. Germline-derived CDR1 and CDR2 are SQVTM and ANQGSEA. The CDR3 has 11 amino acids. The CDR3 spells CSVPGIHGYTF. The DNA of the CDR3 is TGCAGCGTCCCCGGGATTCATGGCTACACCTTC.

This chain uses TRBV4-2 with TRBJ1-5; 8 positions agree with TRBD1. The CDR3 runs to 15 residues. The germline V gene encodes CDR1 LGHNA and CDR2 YNFKEQ. The V and J ends lost 2 bases and 5 bases, in that order; junction bases with no gene match: 5. The CDR3 DNA follows: TGTGCCAGCAGCCAACCCGACAGGGGATATCAGCCCCAGCATTTT. This translates into CASSQPDRGYQPQHF.

CDR3 in amino acids: CASSLVRLVRNEQFF. CDR3 sequence (DNA): TGTGCCAGCAGCTTAGTTCGACTAGTCCGAAATGAGCAGTTCTTC. The rearrangement uses TRBV7-9 and TRBJ2-1; the D gene is possibly TRBD2 (6 bases). V gave up 1 base and J gave up 7 bases, with 14 bases separating them. The germline V gene has CDR1 SEHNR and CDR2 FQNEAQ (reference sequence). The CDR3 contains 15 residues.

The chain couples TRBV9 to TRBJ1-1, with 7 nucleotides matching TRBD1. J gave up 11 bases and V 0 bases, and 7 bases lay outside the gene matches. Looked up from germline, CDR1 is SGDLS and CDR2 is YYNGEE. This CDR3 region has 13 residues. CDR3: CASSVGEGARAFF. In nucleotides, the CDR3 is TGTGCCAGCAGCGTAGGGGAGGGGGCGCGGGCTTTCTTT.